This T cell receptor (beta chain) was obtained from a study of OX40 agonist ivuxolimab in advanced cancers. Study-level information: Ivuxolimab, an agonistic anti-OX40 (CD134) antibody, was given to patients. General study findings and limits: Nonresponders included some who also had low normalized T-cell clonal expansion.

This clone appeared a single time. Its antigen is unknown. V shed 2 bases and J shed 5 bases, with 9 bases lying between them. This CDR3 spans 13 amino acids. Germline lookup yields CDR1 SGHTA and CDR2 FQGNSA. Assay used: immunoSEQ multiplex PCR; TCRdb lists only in-frame clones, some missing. The sample shows just over 50,000 clones, roughly 80% of them seen only once. The chain uses TRBV7-2 and TRBJ2-5; D remains unclear. The sample consisted of CD4+ or CD8+ T cells sorted from blood, taken in a trial of the OX40 agonist ivuxolimab. This clonotype originated in an adult with an advanced solid tumor such as melanoma, head and neck, liver or kidney cancer. The CDR3 loop reads CASSLNNLETQYF. As DNA, the CDR3 is TGTGCCAGCAGCTTAAACAATTTGGAGACCCAGTACTTC.